This T cell receptor (beta chain) was captured in a study of cytomegalovirus exposure and HLA in healthy donors. The PCR had 60 Vbeta and 13 Jbeta primers. Here immunoSEQ multiplex PCR was the method, and the copy in TCRdb shows in-frame clones only, minus some. The sample has some 150,000 clones, more than 60% seen once. V shed 6 bases and J 6 bases; nucleotides not matched to a gene: 9. The germline V gene has CDR1 ENHRY and CDR2 SYGVKD. The CDR3 extends over 14 amino acids. Material: PBMCs. The TCR originated in a man aged 40-50 years in good health and CMV-seronegative. The chain links TRBV10-3 to TRBJ2-7, with 9 bases that match TRBD1. The CDR3 sequence: CAIRDSTGGPEQYF. CDR3 nucleotides: TGTGCCATCAGAGACTCGACAGGGGGACCCGAGCAGTACTTC.